This T cell receptor beta chain was recorded in a study of beta chain features in type 1 diabetes. Study results and limitations: Moderate but significant shortening of TCRB CDR3s was recorded in all four CD4+ subsets from Type 1 diabetes patients.

This clone has a handful of counts. Antigen unknown. The CDR3 has 16 amino acids. The germline gives CDR1 LGHNA, CDR2 YNFKEQ. J was trimmed by 0 bases and V by 1 base; bases with no gene match: 4. Expressed TCRB transcripts were sequenced, since all the RNA that had been isolated was reverse transcribed. Naive, central memory and regulatory T cell samples yielded about 3.57 million reads on average. Measured with immunoSEQ multiplex PCR; TCRdb has only the in-frame clones, and not every one. Found here are around 56,000 clones, 52% of them singletons; the top ten hold 2% to 3%. Specimen: Tregs from blood. The V call is TRBV4-2, the J call TRBJ1-1, with TRBD1 matching 8 bases. This TCR came from a woman aged 40 to 55 with type 1 diabetes. CDR3 sequence (DNA): TGTGCCAGCAGCCAAGGGACAGGGTCGATGAACACTGAAGCTTTCTTT. It is translated as CASSQGTGSMNTEAFF.